This is a list of T cell receptor beta chains from one sample in a study of T cell responses to AZD1222 COVID-19 vaccine. Profiling relied on immunoSEQ multiplex PCR, and the TCRdb table lists in-frame clones only, not all of them. Of roughly 100,000 clones in the sample, about nine tenths were seen once. This specimen consisted of peripheral blood, obtained on day 0 of AZD1222 vaccination. These receptors all stem from an adult in good health. The CDR3 runs from the conserved cysteine through the conserved F or W. A D gene is named only where the DNA matches it firmly. Clone size is stated in some rows and not others, as once, few, many or a class when expanded.

d_gene,v_gene,j_gene,abundance,CDR3nt,CDR3aa
-,TRBV2,TRBJ2-1,-,TGTGCCAGCAGTGAACTAGCGTCTGGGAATGAGCAGTTCTTC,CASSELASGNEQFF
-,TRBV2,TRBJ1-6,-,TGTGCCAGCGGAAGGGACTGGAATTCACCCCTCCACTTT,CASGRDWNSPLHF
TRBD2,TRBV7-9,TRBJ2-3,-,TGTGCCAGCAGCCTGACTAGCGGGGGGACAGATACGCAGTATTTT,CASSLTSGGTDTQYF
-,TRBV27,TRBJ2-1,medium-sized,TGTGCCAGCAGTTTATCGTCGGGCAGGGTAGGTGAGCAGTTCTTC,CASSLSSGRVGEQFF
-,TRBV11-2,TRBJ2-3,-,TGTGCCAGCAGCTTAAGCCTAGGGACGCAGTATTTT,CASSLSLGTQYF
TRBD1,TRBV6-1,TRBJ2-1,-,TGTGCCAGCAGTGAGGCGACAGGGGTTGAGCAGTTCTTC,CASSEATGVEQFF
-,TRBV30,TRBJ1-2,-,TGTGCCTGGAGTGTTAGTAACTATGGCTACACCTTC,CAWSVSNYGYTF
-,TRBV7-9,TRBJ2-2,-,TGTGCCAGCAGCTTTGCCCCCAGCCTCGGGGAGCTGTTTTTT,CASSFAPSLGELFF
-,TRBV7-3,TRBJ2-6,-,TGTGCCAGCAGGGAATGGGTCTCTGGGGCCAACGTCCTGACTTTC,CASREWVSGANVLTF
TRBD2,TRBV28,TRBJ2-5,-,TGTGCCAGCAGTTCCTCCGGGACCGGGAGGGAGACCCAGTACTTC,CASSSSGTGRETQYF
-,TRBV27,TRBJ2-5,once,TGTGCCAGCAGTGTATCCGGGACTGGAGGGACCCAGTACTTC,CASSVSGTGGTQYF
-,TRBV18,TRBJ1-2,once,TGTGCCAGCTCTCCTCCCCGTGAGGCACTCTATGGCTACACCTTC,CASSPPREALYGYTF
TRBD1,TRBV11-2,TRBJ2-7,-,TGTGCCAGCAGCGAAACAGGGGGGTGGGCATACGAGCAGTACTTC,CASSETGGWAYEQYF
-,TRBV15,TRBJ1-2,-,TGTGCCACCAGCCTCGGTTCGGGGCCGGGCTATGGCTACACCTTC,CATSLGSGPGYGYTF
TRBD1,TRBV6-6,TRBJ1-1,-,TGTGCCAGCAACAGGGGGATGGGCACTGAAGCTTTCTTT,CASNRGMGTEAFF
TRBD1,TRBV7-2,TRBJ2-1,-,TGTGCCAGCAGCTTAGACGACAGGGCGCTCTACAATGAGCAGTTCTTC,CASSLDDRALYNEQFF
-,TRBV9,TRBJ1-3,-,TGTGCCAGCAGCGTAGCTCACGGGCTAGGAAACACCATATATTTT,CASSVAHGLGNTIYF
-,TRBV29-1,TRBJ1-2,-,TGCAGCGTTGGTGGCAGGGGAACCTATGGCTACACCTTC,CSVGGRGTYGYTF
-,TRBV9,TRBJ2-3,once,TGTGCCAGCAGCGTATCTCCGAGGGGGGCGGATACGCAGTATTTT,CASSVSPRGADTQYF
-,TRBV7-9,TRBJ2-2,-,TGTGCCAGCAGCTTTATGAGGGGATCGAACACCGGGGAGCTGTTTTTT,CASSFMRGSNTGELFF
TRBD1,TRBV7-3,TRBJ1-2,-,TGTGCCAGCAGCTTAACTGGACAGGGAGTAGGCGGCTACACCTTC,CASSLTGQGVGGYTF
TRBD2,TRBV3-1/TRBV3-2,TRBJ2-1,-,TGTGCCAGCAGCCAAGTATTTGGAGCGGGGGGTGGAAATGAGCAGTTCTTC,CASSQVFGAGGGNEQFF
TRBD1,TRBV3-1/TRBV3-2,TRBJ1-1,-,TGTGCCTGCAAAAAAGGGACAGCATACTCTGAAGCTTTCTTT,CACKKGTAYSEAFF
-,TRBV6-4,TRBJ1-1,-,TGTGCCAGCAGTGAAACAGGCTTCACTGAAGCTTTCTTT,CASSETGFTEAFF
-,TRBV3-1/TRBV3-2,TRBJ2-2,-,TGTGCCAGCAGCCAAGTCTTGGGAGCCGGCACCGGGGAGCTGTTTTTT,CASSQVLGAGTGELFF
-,TRBV5-1,TRBJ1-6,-,TGCGCCAGCAGCTTGTCAGGGGCCGGCCCGAATTCACCCCTCCACTTT,CASSLSGAGPNSPLHF
TRBD1,TRBV2,TRBJ2-1,-,TGTGCCAGCAGGGACAGGGGAGGAAACAATGAGCAGTTCTTC,CASRDRGGNNEQFF
-,TRBV6-2/TRBV6-3,TRBJ1-5,-,TGTGCCAGCAGTTACTCTAGGGGTTGGCAGCCCCAGCATTTT,CASSYSRGWQPQHF
TRBD1,TRBV29-1,TRBJ1-1,few,TGCAGCGTTTCCATGACAGGGGGAAGCACTGAAGCTTTCTTT,CSVSMTGGSTEAFF
-,TRBV7-7,TRBJ2-2,-,TGTGCTAGCAGCTCTTTGGGCTCCCCAAGGACCGGGGAGCTGTTTTTT,CASSSLGSPRTGELFF
-,TRBV29-1,TRBJ2-2,-,TGCAGCGTTACTACCGTGGGGGCCGGGGAGCTGTTTTTT,CSVTTVGAGELFF
TRBD1,TRBV7-8,TRBJ1-5,-,TGTGCCAGCAGCCCCCGTAGGGGGCCCTATCAGCCCCAGCATTTT,CASSPRRGPYQPQHF
-,TRBV6-6,TRBJ1-5,-,TGTGCCAGCAGTTGGGGTGTCAATCAGCCCCAGCATTTT,CASSWGVNQPQHF
-,TRBV2,TRBJ2-7,-,TGTGCCAGCTGCGGGGCTTTCTCCTACGAGCAGTACTTC,CASCGAFSYEQYF
-,TRBV30,TRBJ2-5,-,TGTGCCTGGAGTCGAGGGTCAGGGAGTGGAGAGACCCAGTACTTC,CAWSRGSGSGETQYF
TRBD1,TRBV24-1,TRBJ2-3,-,TGTGCCACCTCCCTGACAGGGGGCACAGATACGCAGTATTTT,CATSLTGGTDTQYF
-,TRBV19,TRBJ1-1,-,TGTGCCAGTAGTATTGAGCAGAAAAGGAACACTGAAGCTTTCTTT,CASSIEQKRNTEAFF
TRBD1,TRBV7-2,TRBJ1-4,few,TGTGCCAGCAGCCGGGACAGTCTTAATGAAAAACTGTTTTTT,CASSRDSLNEKLFF
-,TRBV28,TRBJ1-4,-,TGTGCCAGCAGTTTAAGGCTCCAGGAAAAACTGTTTTTT,CASSLRLQEKLFF
-,TRBV4-1,TRBJ1-2,-,TGCGCCAGCAGCCTTGAGTATAACTATGGCTACACCTTC,CASSLEYNYGYTF
-,TRBV9,TRBJ1-1,-,TGTGCCAGCAGCGTAAGCGGGTATGGGCCCCCCATGGGGACCTTGAACACTGAAGCTTTCTTT,CASSVSGYGPPMGTLNTEAFF
TRBD1,TRBV11-3,TRBJ1-2,once,TGTGCCAGCAGCCCCACCGGGGACAGGGGCGGCTACACCTTC,CASSPTGDRGGYTF
-,TRBV19,TRBJ1-4,-,TGTGCCAGCCGGTCTCTCTCGGACGGGGGAAAACTGTTTTTT,CASRSLSDGGKLFF
TRBD1,TRBV27,TRBJ1-5,-,TGTGCCAGCAGTAAAAGACAGGGGGATCAGCCCCAGCATTTT,CASSKRQGDQPQHF
TRBD1,TRBV6-6,TRBJ2-7,-,TGTGCCAGCAGTTACCCTCACCCAGGGGGCGTATACGAGCAGTACTTC,CASSYPHPGGVYEQYF
-,TRBV28,TRBJ1-3,few,TGTGCCAGCAGTTCTTCCCAGGGGACTGGAAACACCATATATTTT,CASSSSQGTGNTIYF
-,TRBV28,TRBJ2-1,-,TGTGCCAGCAGTTTGGGGACTCACTCCTACAATGAGCAGTTCTTC,CASSLGTHSYNEQFF
TRBD1,TRBV7-2,TRBJ2-1,-,TGTGCCAGCAGTTCGGGGACAGGGGTCTACAATGAGCAGTTCTTC,CASSSGTGVYNEQFF
-,TRBV27,TRBJ2-1,once,TGTGCCAGCAGTTTAGGGGTTTACAATGAGCAGTTCTTC,CASSLGVYNEQFF
-,TRBV2,TRBJ1-5,-,TGTGCCAGCAGTGCCGGGCTTTACAATCAGCCCCAGCATTTT,CASSAGLYNQPQHF
-,TRBV21-1,TRBJ1-4,-,TGTGCCAGCAGCAAAAACTGCGACTTTCCTACAAAACTGTTTTTT,CASSKNCDFPTKLFF
-,TRBV29-1,TRBJ1-1,-,TGCAGCGGCTGGAAAGGCACTGAAGCTTTCTTT,CSGWKGTEAFF
TRBD2,TRBV27,TRBJ2-1,-,TGTGCCAGCAGTTTAATTGCGGGGGGGTTCAATGAGCAGTTCTTC,CASSLIAGGFNEQFF
-,TRBV7-2,TRBJ1-2,-,TGTGCCAGCAGCTTAGGGTCGACCTATAACTATGGCTACACCTTC,CASSLGSTYNYGYTF
-,TRBV4-2,TRBJ1-2,-,TGTGCCAGCAGCGGAGGGAACTATGGCTACACCTTC,CASSGGNYGYTF
-,TRBV6-5,TRBJ2-4,-,TGTGCCAGCAGTTACAAGGTCCCGGGGATAAACATTCAGTACTTC,CASSYKVPGINIQYF
-,TRBV5-1,TRBJ1-3,-,TGCGCCAGCAGCGTCGACAGCCCCGACTCTGGAAACACCATATATTTT,CASSVDSPDSGNTIYF
-,TRBV13,TRBJ1-2,-,TGTGCCAGCAGCCTTAACCAAGCTAACTATGGCTACACCTTC,CASSLNQANYGYTF
TRBD2,TRBV5-1,TRBJ2-3,-,TGCGCCAGCAGCTCTAGCGGGGGGCGTGGAGATACGCAGTATTTT,CASSSSGGRGDTQYF